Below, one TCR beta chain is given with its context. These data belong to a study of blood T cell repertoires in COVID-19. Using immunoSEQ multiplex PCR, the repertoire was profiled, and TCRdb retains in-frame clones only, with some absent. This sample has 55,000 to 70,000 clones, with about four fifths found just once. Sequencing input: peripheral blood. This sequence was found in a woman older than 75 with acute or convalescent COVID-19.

CDR3 coding DNA: TGTGCCAGCAGCCTCTTAGCGGGAGCTAGCACAGATACGCAGTATTTT. It encodes CASSLLAGASTDTQYF. This sequence joins TRBV11-2 and TRBJ2-3; 9 bases agree with TRBD2. Germline CDR1 is SGHAT and CDR2 is FQNNGV. The J segment lost 0 bases and the V segment lost 5 bases, leaving 6 bases of the junction unmatched. The CDR3 consists of 16 residues. The full variable domain, in which reference TRBV11-2 and TRBJ2-3 provide the parts outside the CDR3, is EAGVAQSPRYKIIEKRQSVAFWCNPISGHATLYWYQQILGQGPKLLIQFQNNGVVDDSQLPKDRFSAERLKGVDSTLKIQPAKLEDSAVYLCASSLLAGASTDTQYFGPGTRLTVL.